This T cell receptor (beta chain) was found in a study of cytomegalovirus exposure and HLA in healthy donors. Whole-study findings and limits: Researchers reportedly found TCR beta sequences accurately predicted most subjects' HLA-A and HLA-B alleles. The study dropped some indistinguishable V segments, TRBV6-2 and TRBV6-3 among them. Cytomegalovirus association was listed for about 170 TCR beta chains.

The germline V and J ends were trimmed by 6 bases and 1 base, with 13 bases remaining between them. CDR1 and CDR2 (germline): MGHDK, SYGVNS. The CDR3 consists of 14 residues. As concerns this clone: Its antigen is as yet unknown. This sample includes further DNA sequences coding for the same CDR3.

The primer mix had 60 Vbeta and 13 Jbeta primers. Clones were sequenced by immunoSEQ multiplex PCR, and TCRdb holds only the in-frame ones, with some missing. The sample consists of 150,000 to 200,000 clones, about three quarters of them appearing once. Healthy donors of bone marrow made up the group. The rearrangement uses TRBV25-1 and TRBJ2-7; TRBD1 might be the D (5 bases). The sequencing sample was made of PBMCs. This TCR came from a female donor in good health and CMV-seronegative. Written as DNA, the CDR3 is TGTGCCAGCAGAGGGATGGGGCAGTCCTACGAGCAGTACTTC. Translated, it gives CASRGMGQSYEQYF.